The source of this TCR beta chain is a study of blood T cell repertoires in COVID-19. For the study at large: The United States, Italy and Spain supplied acute and convalescent COVID-19 samples.

Profiled with immunoSEQ multiplex PCR; TCRdb holds only in-frame clones, not every one. The sample has about 170,000 clones, roughly four fifths seen once. CDR3 length: 14 amino acids. From germline, CDR1 is MNHEY and CDR2 SVGAGI. V was trimmed by 5 bases and J by 2 bases, leaving 10 bases between them. This clone was observed a single time. The chain employs TRBV6-5 and TRBJ2-1, with a weak D call TRBD2 (5 bases). Specimen: peripheral blood. The sequence came from a man between 65 and 79 years old with active or convalescent COVID-19. CDR3 in DNA: TGTGCCAGCAGTCCCGGGGTAGCCTACAATGAGCAGTTCTTC. Translation gives CASSPGVAYNEQFF.